This T cell receptor beta chain was profiled in a study of T cells in narcolepsy. Study-wide results and limits: Comparing one patient's CSF and blood CD4+ clonotypes highlighted HCRT- and TRIB2-specific autoreactive clonotypes. Blood of same and different patients, but not healthy controls, reportedly held recurring autoreactive clonotypes.

This CDR3 has 15 amino acids. Germline values: CDR1 SGHRS, CDR2 YFSETQ. V was pared by 7 bases and J by 9 bases, with 23 bases between. As to this clone: What it recognizes is unknown.

The protocol was immunoSEQ multiplex PCR, while the TCRdb copy is restricted to in-frame clones and leaves out a portion. Seen here are around 13,000 clones, roughly nine tenths observed once, and the top ten hold over 1.5%. The sequencing input was CD45RA- memory CD4+ T cells from PBMCs. This TCR was sampled from a human donor with narcolepsy. The V call is TRBV5-1, the J call TRBJ2-1, with D maybe TRBD2 (7 bases). For the CDR3, the DNA is TGCGCCAGCCGTCGCGGGGGCGGCGAGGCGGGTGAGCAGTTCTTC. It specifies CASRRGGGEAGEQFF. The whole variable domain, filled in from reference TRBV5-1 and TRBJ2-1, reads KAGVTQTPRYLIKTRGQQVTLSCSPISGHRSVSWYQQTPGQGLQFLFEYFSETQRNKGNFPGRFSGRQFSNSRSEMNVSTLELGDSALYLCASRRGGGEAGEQFFGPGTRLTVL.